Below, 2 T cell receptor beta chains from the same sample are listed, as sequenced in a study of blood T cell repertoires in COVID-19. TCRdb keeps only in-frame clones here, not all; method: immunoSEQ multiplex PCR. Of about 59,000 clones detected, 80% to 85% appear once; the ten largest clones hold approximately 30%. The sequencing input was peripheral blood. The origin of the receptors is a woman at least 80 years old with active or convalescent COVID-19.

The chain couples TRBV10-3 to TRBJ1-2, with D perhaps TRBD1 (6 bases). This CDR3 region has 12 residues. Trimming removed 3 bases at V and 8 bases at J, with 10 bases between. From germline, CDR1 is ENHRY and CDR2 SYGVKD. The CDR3 here is CAISDRGVGYTF. CDR3 sequence (DNA): TGTGCCATCAGTGACAGGGGAGTGGGCTACACCTTC.

This clone was found once. The V gene is TRBV27, the J gene TRBJ1-2; 7 positions match TRBD1. The V segment lost 2 bases and the J segment 6 bases; nucleotides outside the gene matches: 6. Germline lookup yields CDR1 MNHEY and CDR2 SMNVEV (reference sequence). The CDR3 runs 14 residues. The CDR3 region is CASSLAGTGDGYTF. CDR3 DNA sequence: TGTGCCAGCAGTTTAGCAGGTACAGGGGATGGCTACACCTTC.